Reported below is one TCR beta chain. Its antigen is still unknown. The CDR3 is 13 residues long. V lost 5 bases and J lost 5, with 10 bases in between. Germline V lookup: CDR1 LNHDA, CDR2 SQIVND (reference sequence). TCR beta libraries used approximately 2.2 micrograms of DNA from cryopreserved PBMCs. Libraries were prepared by immunoSEQ multiplex PCR; TCRdb keeps only in-frame clonotypes and omits some of them. The data hold tens of thousands of clones, with more than 60% observed a single time. The sample belongs to a study of cytotoxic CD8 clonotypes in ibrutinib-treated CLL. The study's findings and limits: Clonality at baseline surpassed age-matched healthy donors and tracked circulating CD8+ T-cell counts. Few clonotypes were public, and these shrank or held steady under treatment. Clonality increased at ibrutinib response, then returned toward baseline at progression.

This sequence was found in a human donor with chronic lymphocytic leukemia. The source was PBMCs, collected after 24 months of ibrutinib treatment. The chain carries TRBV19 and TRBJ1-5, with a possible D match to TRBD1 (5 bases). CDR3 DNA sequence: TGTGCCAGTAGTGTGGGACGGGATCAGCCCCAGCATTTT. This sequence encodes CASSVGRDQPQHF.